This TCR beta chain was retrieved from a study of beta chain features in type 1 diabetes. About the research overall: No age, gender or cell yield differences were seen between patients and healthy donors.

Study conclusions and caveats: Although PCR might favor shorter templates, it would do so equally in patients and controls.

In its sample, this clone was seen a few times. The target antigen is unknown. V was clipped by 5 bases and J by 7 bases, with 20 bases between them. The CDR3 has 15 amino acids. Germline assignment: CDR1 SGHVS and CDR2 FNYEAQ. All of the isolated RNA was reverse transcribed, so expressed TCRB transcripts were sequenced. The data were produced by immunoSEQ multiplex PCR, yet TCRdb's version contains in-frame clones alone and is incomplete. The sample has around 500,000 clones, about an eighth seen once. The rearrangement joins TRBV7-6 to TRBJ2-5; D is perhaps TRBD1 (6 bases). Sequenced material: naive CD4+ T cells from blood. The sequence came from a woman younger than 35 in good health. In DNA, the CDR3 is TGTGCCAGCAGCGCAGGACAGCCCCTCACGTCGACCCAGTACTTC. Translating gives CASSAGQPLTSTQYF.